This T cell receptor beta chain was sequenced in a study of PD-L1 blockade in urothelial cancer. Time point here: pretreatment peripheral blood. This table comes from immunoSEQ multiplex PCR, and its TCRdb copy is limited to in-frame clones, with some not included. The table lists tens of thousands of clones, about 90% of them singletons. The CDR3 has 16 amino acids. Trimming removed 5 bases from V and 4 bases from J; junction bases left unmatched: 8. Germline CDR1 MNHEY, CDR2 SMNVEV (reference sequence). Sequences were derived from PBMCs, sampled around atezolizumab (anti-PD-L1) treatment. This rearrangement joins TRBV27 to TRBJ2-5, with 12 bases aligning to TRBD2. The receptor was isolated from a woman of 80 years or more with urothelial cancer. The CDR3 is CASSPYGLAGTETQYF. The CDR3, as DNA: TGTGCCAGCAGTCCCTACGGACTAGCGGGAACAGAGACCCAGTACTTC.